Sequencing of this T cell receptor beta chain was carried out in a study of blood T cell repertoires in COVID-19. Whole-study context: T cells, B-cell-depleted T cells, or PBMCs provided the cDNA or gDNA that served as material.

In germline, CDR1 is MNHEY, CDR2 SVGAGI. The CDR3 has 16 residues. J gave up 8 bases and V 0 bases, and 7 bases lay outside the gene matches. The authors' processing: Amplification with reference gene primers provided the estimates of nucleated cell counts. TCRdb's table, derived via immunoSEQ multiplex PCR, lists solely in-frame clones and lacks some. That table gives V, J and clone size, and the DNA gave D and trimming. The table has 40,000 to 50,000 clones, over 75% seen once; the top ten hold 9%. The sequenced material came from peripheral blood. This clonotype was sampled from a man younger than 45 with active or convalescent COVID-19. The chain combines TRBV6-5 with TRBJ2-1, with TRBD2 identical over 10 bases. CDR3 DNA sequence: TGTGCCAGCAGTTACTCTGCTAGCGGGAGTTCCCATGAGCAGTTCTTC. This codes for CASSYSASGSSHEQFF.